This is a list of T cell receptor beta chains from one sample in a study of OX40 agonist ivuxolimab in advanced cancers. The table came from immunoSEQ multiplex PCR; TCRdb's copy has only in-frame clones and leaves some out. The sample carries around 60,000 clones, around 88% recorded once. The sequenced sample was CD4+ or CD8+ T cells sorted from blood, obtained in a trial of the OX40 agonist ivuxolimab. These receptors came from an adult with an advanced solid tumor such as melanoma, head and neck, liver or kidney cancer. Each CDR3 is given with its conserved first and last residue. D genes are given only for firm matches. The listing skips clone size in some rows; elsewhere it reads once, few, many or a size class.

>TRBJ1-5|TRBV6-6|.|.
TGTGCCAGCAGCCCCCGGGGAGAACAGCCCCAGCATTTT
CASSPRGEQPQHF
>TRBJ1-2|TRBV25-1|TRBD1|once
TGTGCCAGCAGTGAAGGCGGGACAGGACTGTATGGCTACACCTTC
CASSEGGTGLYGYTF
>TRBJ2-1|TRBV4-1|.|few
TGCGCCAGCAGCCAAGGTGTAGCCCTCCCCGCATTCTTC
CASSQGVALPAFF
>TRBJ1-4|TRBV5-8|.|.
TGTGCCAGCAGCTTGGCCCCGGGGGCGGGTGAAAAACTGTTTTTT
CASSLAPGAGEKLFF
>TRBJ1-1|TRBV9|.|.
TGTGCCAGCAGCGTAGTCTCTAACACTGAAGCTTTCTTT
CASSVVSNTEAFF
>TRBJ2-3|TRBV5-1|TRBD2|.
TGCGCCAGCAGTCCTTCTCTAGCGGGCCTGGGCACAGATACGCAGTATTTT
CASSPSLAGLGTDTQYF
>TRBJ2-7|TRBV2|.|.
TGTGCCAGCAGCGGGGGGCGGTATTTCGAGCAGTACTTC
CASSGGRYFEQYF
>TRBJ1-5|TRBV28|.|.
TGTGCCAGCAGTTTCACAGGGATCGGCGATCAGCCCCAGCATTTT
CASSFTGIGDQPQHF
>TRBJ1-2|TRBV27|.|.
TGTGCCAGCAGGACAGCAGGGAGTGGCTACACCTTC
CASRTAGSGYTF
>TRBJ2-5|TRBV15|TRBD1|.
TGTGCCACCAGCCCTTTGAGGGACAGGAGTCAGACCCAGTACTTC
CATSPLRDRSQTQYF
>TRBJ2-2|TRBV19|TRBD2|once
TGTGCCAGTAGTACCGGGACTAGGAGAGTCGGGACCGGGGAGCTGTTTTTT
CASSTGTRRVGTGELFF
>TRBJ2-7|TRBV5-4|TRBD2|.
TGTGCCAGCAGCTCGAGCCGGACTAGCGGCTCCTACGAGCAGTACTTC
CASSSSRTSGSYEQYF
>TRBJ2-7|TRBV11-2|.|.
TGTGCCAGCAGTACGCTGGGCCCTTCGTCCTACGAGCAGTACTTC
CASSTLGPSSYEQYF
>TRBJ2-5|TRBV29-1|.|.
TGCAGCTCCAGGGGGGATTTGGACCAGTACTTC
CSSRGDLDQYF
>TRBJ2-5|TRBV4-1|TRBD2|.
TGCGCCAGCAGCTTCTCCGGGAGGGAGACCCAGTACTTC
CASSFSGRETQYF
>TRBJ1-1|TRBV5-1|.|few
TGCGCCAGCAGCTTGGCGGAAGCGGGAAGGACTGAAGCTTTCTTT
CASSLAEAGRTEAFF
>TRBJ2-2|TRBV21-1|.|.
TGTGCCAGCCCCCCACTAGCGGGAGGGCTGGAGCTGTTTTTT
CASPPLAGGLELFF
>TRBJ2-1|TRBV4-1|TRBD2|.
TGCGCCAGCAGCCGGGGACTAGCGGGTGGGAGCTCCTACAATGAGCAGTTCTTC
CASSRGLAGGSSYNEQFF
>TRBJ1-2|TRBV5-8|.|once
TGTGCCAGCAGCTTCGGAGCTGGGGCCGAGATGGGCTACACCTTC
CASSFGAGAEMGYTF
>TRBJ1-1|TRBV19|.|.
TGTGCCAGTAGTAACGGACACACTGAAGCTTTCTTT
CASSNGHTEAFF
>TRBJ1-1|TRBV6-1|TRBD1|.
TGTGCCAGCGATAACCGGGACAGGGGGCGGAGGGCTTTCTTT
CASDNRDRGRRAFF
>TRBJ2-3|TRBV28|TRBD2|.
TGTGCCAGCAGTTCTAGCGGGAGGGCCGGGTGGACAGATACGCAGTATTTT
CASSSSGRAGWTDTQYF
>TRBJ2-6|TRBV2|.|.
TGTGCCAGCAGTGAATACTCTTCAGGGGCCAACGTCCTGACTTTC
CASSEYSSGANVLTF
>TRBJ2-7|TRBV7-2|.|.
TGTGCCAGCAGCCCACGTCGAAGTGACAGCGAGCAGTACTTC
CASSPRRSDSEQYF
>TRBJ2-5|TRBV5-1|.|once
TGCGCCAGCAGCTTGGAAGAGGGCGAGACCCAGTACTTC
CASSLEEGETQYF
>TRBJ2-5|TRBV19|.|.
TGTGCCAGTAGTACACCCGGAGGGCCCCAAGAGACCCAGTACTTC
CASSTPGGPQETQYF
>TRBJ1-5|TRBV6-5|.|.
TGTGCCAGCAGTCCTGAGTATAGCAATCAGCCCCAGCATTTT
CASSPEYSNQPQHF
>TRBJ1-3|TRBV7-9|.|.
TGTGCCAGCAGCTTAGGGGTGGGTGGAACGACTGGAAACACCATATATTTT
CASSLGVGGTTGNTIYF
>TRBJ1-4|TRBV10-3|TRBD1|.
TGTGCCATCAGTGAAACAGGGGGCATTTGGGAAAAACTGTTTTTT
CAISETGGIWEKLFF
>TRBJ2-7|TRBV19|TRBD1|.
TGTGCCACCAATAAGGGACAGGGCTACGAGCAGTACTTC
CATNKGQGYEQYF
>TRBJ2-5|TRBV11-3|TRBD1|.
TGTGCCAGCAGCTTAGTTTTGACAGGGGCGAAGGAGACCCAGTACTTC
CASSLVLTGAKETQYF
>TRBJ1-3|TRBV5-4|.|.
TGTGCCAGCAGCTTGGAGGGGGTCAACACCATATATTTT
CASSLEGVNTIYF
>TRBJ1-1|TRBV19|.|.
TGTGCCAGTAGTCGGAATTGGGGGAGCGCTGAAGCTTTCTTT
CASSRNWGSAEAFF
>TRBJ2-7|TRBV10-3|TRBD2|.
TGTGCCATAGGAATGGGACTAGCGGAGGGTTACGAGCAGTACTTC
CAIGMGLAEGYEQYF
>TRBJ2-2|TRBV5-1|.|.
TGCGCCAGCAGCCCCGACCCCCTAGTATCGACCGGGGAGCTGTTTTTT
CASSPDPLVSTGELFF
>TRBJ2-5|TRBV4-2|TRBD2|.
TGTGCCAGCAGCCAAGATACTAGCGGGAGCCCCCATGGCGAGACCCAGTACTTC
CASSQDTSGSPHGETQYF
>TRBJ2-7|TRBV11-3|TRBD2|once
TGTGCCAGCAGCTCAGCGGGCGGGAGCTCCTACGAGCAGTACTTC
CASSSAGGSSYEQYF
>TRBJ1-3|TRBV15|TRBD1|.
TGTGCCACGATCATCCGGGACAGCTCTGGAAACACCATATATTTT
CATIIRDSSGNTIYF
>TRBJ1-5|TRBV29-1|.|.
TGCAGCGTTGCTCTCGACATAGGACAGCCCCAGCATTTT
CSVALDIGQPQHF
>TRBJ2-2|TRBV7-8|.|.
TGTGCCAGCAGCTTAATAGCGGCCCTCTCGAACACCGGGGAGCTGTTTTTT
CASSLIAALSNTGELFF
>TRBJ2-7|TRBV23-1|.|.
TGCGCCAGCAGTCATACGGGTGGGGACCTCTACGAGCAGTACTTC
CASSHTGGDLYEQYF
>TRBJ1-1|TRBV10-3|.|few
TGTGCCATCAGTGTTCAGGGGTTGAACACTGAAGCTTTCTTT
CAISVQGLNTEAFF
>TRBJ2-3|TRBV15|TRBD2|few
TGTGCCACCAGCAGAGGATCTAGCGGGAGAGGGGATACGCAGTATTTT
CATSRGSSGRGDTQYF
>TRBJ1-2|TRBV18|TRBD1|once
TGTGCCAGCTCACCAGGGACAGGGAGTGGCTACACCTTC
CASSPGTGSGYTF
>TRBJ2-7|TRBV6-6|.|.
TGTGCCAGCAGTTACTCGGGTGGGAAGACCTACGAGCAGTACTTC
CASSYSGGKTYEQYF
>TRBJ2-5|TRBV2|.|.
TGTGCCAGCAGTGTATCCCAGGGGCGGTATGAGACCCAGTACTTC
CASSVSQGRYETQYF
>TRBJ2-7|TRBV2|TRBD1|.
TGTGCCAGCAGTGTCACAGGGGGCCCGGGGTACGAGCAGTACTTC
CASSVTGGPGYEQYF
>TRBJ2-7|TRBV21-1|.|.
TGTGCCAGCAGCAAACGACATGGGGGAGTCTACGAGCAGTACTTC
CASSKRHGGVYEQYF
>TRBJ1-1|TRBV30|.|.
TGTGCCTGGAGTGTTGGCAGGGTGAACACTGAAGCTTTCTTT
CAWSVGRVNTEAFF